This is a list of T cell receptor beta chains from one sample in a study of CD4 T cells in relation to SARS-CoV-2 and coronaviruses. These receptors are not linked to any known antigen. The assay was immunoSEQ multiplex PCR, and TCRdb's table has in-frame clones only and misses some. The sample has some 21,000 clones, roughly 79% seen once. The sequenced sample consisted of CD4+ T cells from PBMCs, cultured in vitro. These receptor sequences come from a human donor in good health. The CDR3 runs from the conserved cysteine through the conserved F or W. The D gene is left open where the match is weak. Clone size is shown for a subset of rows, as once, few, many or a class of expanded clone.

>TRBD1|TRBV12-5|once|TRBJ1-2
TGTGCTAGTGGTAAAGAGGAGGACAGGGCCCATGGAGGCTACACCTTC
CASGKEEDRAHGGYTF
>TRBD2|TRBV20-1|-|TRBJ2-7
TGCAGTGCTAGTTCTAGCGGGACCGGGAGCTCCTACGAGCAGTACTTC
CSASSSGTGSSYEQYF
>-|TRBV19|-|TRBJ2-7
TGTGCCAGTGGAGGACAGTTGGCCGAGCAGTACTTC
CASGGQLAEQYF
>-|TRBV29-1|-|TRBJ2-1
TGCAGCGTTGAAAAGTTGGGCGGGACAGACAATGAGCAGTTCTTC
CSVEKLGGTDNEQFF
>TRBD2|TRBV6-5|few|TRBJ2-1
TGTGCCAGCAGTTACGAACTAGCGGGAGACAATGAGCAGTTCTTC
CASSYELAGDNEQFF
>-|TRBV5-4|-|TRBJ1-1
TGTGCCAGCAGCTTTCCACGGCGAGGCACTGAAGCTTTCTTT
CASSFPRRGTEAFF
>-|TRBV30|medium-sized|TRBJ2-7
TGTGCCTGGGGGAGGACTAGGGGGGCTGACGAGCAGTACTTC
CAWGRTRGADEQYF
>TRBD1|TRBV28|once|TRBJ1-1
TGTGCCAGCGGATCGACAGGGGGCATCACTGAAGCTTTCTTT
CASGSTGGITEAFF
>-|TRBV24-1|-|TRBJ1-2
TGTGCCACCAGCGCGCAGGGGCATAACTATGGCTACACCTTC
CATSAQGHNYGYTF
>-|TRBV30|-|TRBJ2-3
TGTGCCTGGAGTGCCCAATGGGGCGGGGGCACAGATACGCAGTATTTT
CAWSAQWGGGTDTQYF
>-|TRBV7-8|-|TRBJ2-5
TGTGCCAGCAGCTCCCAAGAGACCCAGTACTTC
CASSSQETQYF
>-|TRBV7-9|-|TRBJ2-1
TGTGCCAGCAGCTTACTCCCCGGGAGAGACAATGAGCAGTTCTTC
CASSLLPGRDNEQFF
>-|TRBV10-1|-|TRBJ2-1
TGCGCCAGCAGTGAGTATAGCTCGGTCGATGAGCAGTTCTTC
CASSEYSSVDEQFF
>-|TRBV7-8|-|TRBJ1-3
TGTGCCAGCAGCTTGAGTGCCACCTCTGGAAACACCATATATTTT
CASSLSATSGNTIYF
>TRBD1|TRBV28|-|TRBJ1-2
TGTGCCAGCAAGGTCAACGCGGAACAGGGGACGTCTCGGATAGGGGGCTACACCTTC
CASKVNAEQGTSRIGGYTF
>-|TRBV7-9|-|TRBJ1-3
TGTGCCAGCAGCTTAGCGGGATCGGGGGGCTCTGGAAACACCATATATTTT
CASSLAGSGGSGNTIYF
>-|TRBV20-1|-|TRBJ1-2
TGCAGTGCTACGACGGACTATGGCTACACCTTC
CSATTDYGYTF
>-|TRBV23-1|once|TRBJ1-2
TGCGCCAGCAGTCAGGTAGGGGAAATCTTC
CASSQVGEIF
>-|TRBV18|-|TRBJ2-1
TGTGCCAGCTCACAGCTAGCGCAAGGGGGCAATGAGCAGTTCTTC
CASSQLAQGGNEQFF
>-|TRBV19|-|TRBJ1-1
TGTGCCAGTAGTATAGGGGCGGGGCCCTACACTGAAGCTTTCTTT
CASSIGAGPYTEAFF
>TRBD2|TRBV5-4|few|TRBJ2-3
TGTGCCAGCAGCCCAGCTAGCGGAGGCACAGATACGCAGTATTTT
CASSPASGGTDTQYF
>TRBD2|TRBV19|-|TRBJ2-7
TGTGCCAGTAGACAGAGCGGGAGGCCCTACGAGCAGTACTTC
CASRQSGRPYEQYF
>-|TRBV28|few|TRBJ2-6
TGTGCCAGCACCTCTGTCCAGTCACTCTCTGGGGCCAACGTCCTGACTTTC
CASTSVQSLSGANVLTF
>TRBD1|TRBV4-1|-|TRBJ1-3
TGCGCCAGCCGCCTACAGGGGACTGGAAACACCATATATTTT
CASRLQGTGNTIYF
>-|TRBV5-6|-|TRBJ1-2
TGTGCCAGCGCCGACAGGATGAATGGCTACACCTTC
CASADRMNGYTF
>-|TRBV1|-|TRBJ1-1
TGCACCAGCAGCCAACGAAGGGGGCCGGACGGGACTGAAGCTTTCTTT
CTSSQRRGPDGTEAFF
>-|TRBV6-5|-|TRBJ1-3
TGTGCCAGCAGTTTTCCGGACTCTGGAAACACCATATATTTT
CASSFPDSGNTIYF
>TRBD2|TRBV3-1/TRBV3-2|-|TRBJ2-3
TGTGCCAGCAGCCGAGGGACTAGCGGTACTGGACTCACAGATACGCAGTATTTT
CASSRGTSGTGLTDTQYF
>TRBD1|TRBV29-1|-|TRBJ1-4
TGCAGCGTTGAATCCGGGACAGGCGCTGAAAAACTGTTTTTT
CSVESGTGAEKLFF